The clone carrying this TCR beta chain appeared many times. The sample originates from a study of metastatic and nonmetastatic thyroid tumors. Study in general: Thyroid patients, malignant and benign, had repertoires compared across blood and tumor or nodule tissue.

Treatment of any kind had been given to no patient before thyroid surgery. TCRdb re-analyzed the PCR reads through MiXCR. This repertoire shows approximately 22,000 clones, around 10% found once; its top ten account for 7.6%. V gave up 10 bases and J gave up 5 bases; unmatched junction bases: 9. The CDR3 is 14 residues long. The clonotype originates from a female donor with papillary thyroid cancer or a benign thyroid nodule (not recorded which). Some clones in this sample may be carry-over from other donors' samples. The sequencing sample was made of blood. The V call is TRBV12-3 or TRBV12-4, the J call TRBJ2-2; TRBD2 agrees at 8 bases. CDR3 coding DNA: TGTGCCACCATTTCCGGGACTAGAACCGGGGAGCTGTTTTTT. Protein sequence: CATISGTRTGELFF.